This TCR beta chain was found in a study of blood T cell repertoires in COVID-19. CDR1 and CDR2 (germline): SNHLY, FYNNEI. The CDR3 loop spans 13 amino acids. The V and J ends lost 5 bases and 3 bases respectively, with 10 bases between them. Clones were read by immunoSEQ multiplex PCR, and TCRdb kept only the in-frame ones, dropping some. The sample carries 50,000 to 65,000 clones, 70% to 90% recorded once. The source of this sequence is an older man with acute or convalescent COVID-19. V gene TRBV2 combines with J gene TRBJ1-1; D call uncertain. Sequencing was carried out using peripheral blood. For the CDR3, the DNA is TGTGCCAGCAGTCGGGAGGGAGACACTGAAGCTTTCTTT. Translating it yields CASSREGDTEAFF.